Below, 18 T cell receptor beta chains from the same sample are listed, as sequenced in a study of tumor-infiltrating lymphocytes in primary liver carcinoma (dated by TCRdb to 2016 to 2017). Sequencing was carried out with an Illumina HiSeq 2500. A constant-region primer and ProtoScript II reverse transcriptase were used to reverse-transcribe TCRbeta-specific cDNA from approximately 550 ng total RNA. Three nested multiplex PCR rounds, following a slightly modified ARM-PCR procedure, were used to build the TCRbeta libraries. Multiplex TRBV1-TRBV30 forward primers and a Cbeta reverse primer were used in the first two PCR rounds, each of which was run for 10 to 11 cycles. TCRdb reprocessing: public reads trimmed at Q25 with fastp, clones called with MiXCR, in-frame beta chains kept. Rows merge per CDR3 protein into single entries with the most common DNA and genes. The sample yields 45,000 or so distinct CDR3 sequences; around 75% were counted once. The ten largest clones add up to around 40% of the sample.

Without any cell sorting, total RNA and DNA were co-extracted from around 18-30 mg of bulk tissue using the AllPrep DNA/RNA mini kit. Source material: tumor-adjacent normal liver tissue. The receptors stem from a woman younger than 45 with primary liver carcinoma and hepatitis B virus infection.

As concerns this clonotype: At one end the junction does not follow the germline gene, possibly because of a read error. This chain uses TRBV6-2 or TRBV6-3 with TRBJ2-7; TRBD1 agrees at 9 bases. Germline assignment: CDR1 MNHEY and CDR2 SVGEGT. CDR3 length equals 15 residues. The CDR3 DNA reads TGTGTCAGCAGACTCACTGGGACAGGGTCCTACGAGCAGTACTTC. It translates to CVSRLTGTGSYEQYF.

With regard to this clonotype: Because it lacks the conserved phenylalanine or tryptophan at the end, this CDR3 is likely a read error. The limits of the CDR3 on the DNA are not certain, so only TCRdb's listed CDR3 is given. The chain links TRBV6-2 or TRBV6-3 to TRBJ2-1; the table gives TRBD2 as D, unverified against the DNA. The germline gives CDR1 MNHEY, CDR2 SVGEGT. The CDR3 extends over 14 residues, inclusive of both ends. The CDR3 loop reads CASSSGLESNEQFI.

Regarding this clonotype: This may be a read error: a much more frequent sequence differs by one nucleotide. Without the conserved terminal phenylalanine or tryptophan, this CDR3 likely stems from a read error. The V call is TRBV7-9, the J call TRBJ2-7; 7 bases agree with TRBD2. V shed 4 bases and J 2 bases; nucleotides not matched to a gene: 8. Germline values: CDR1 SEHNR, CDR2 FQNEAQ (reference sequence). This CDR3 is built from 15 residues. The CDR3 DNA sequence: TGTGCCAGCAGCTCGCGCGTGGGGGGGACCTACGAGCAGTACTGC. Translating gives CASSSRVGGTYEQYC.

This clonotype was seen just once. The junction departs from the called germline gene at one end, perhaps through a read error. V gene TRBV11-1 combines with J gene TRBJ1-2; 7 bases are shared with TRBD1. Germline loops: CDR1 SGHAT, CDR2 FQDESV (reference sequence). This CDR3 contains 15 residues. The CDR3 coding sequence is TGTACCAGTAGACCTTCGACAGGGACGTCCTATGGCTACACCTTC. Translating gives CTSRPSTGTSYGYTF.

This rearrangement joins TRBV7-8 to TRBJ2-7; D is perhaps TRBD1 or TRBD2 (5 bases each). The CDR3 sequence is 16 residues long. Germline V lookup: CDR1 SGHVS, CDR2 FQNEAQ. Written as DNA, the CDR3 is TGTGTCAACAGCGCCCCCCGGGGCCTAGCCCTCTACGAGCAGTACTTC. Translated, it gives CVNSAPRGLALYEQYF. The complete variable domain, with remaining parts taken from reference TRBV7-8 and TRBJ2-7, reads GAGVSQSPRYKVAKRGQDVALRCDPISGHVSLFWYQQALGQGPEFLTYFQNEAQLDKSGLPSDRFFAERPEGSVSTLKIQRTQQEDSAVYLCVNSAPRGLALYEQYFGPGTRLTVT.

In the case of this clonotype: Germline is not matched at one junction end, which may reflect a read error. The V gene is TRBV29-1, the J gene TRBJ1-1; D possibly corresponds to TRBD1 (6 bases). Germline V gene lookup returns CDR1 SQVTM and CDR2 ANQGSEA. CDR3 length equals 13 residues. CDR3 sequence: CSGTGHLITEAFF. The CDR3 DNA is TGCAGCGGGACGGGACACTTGATCACTGAAGCTTTTTTT. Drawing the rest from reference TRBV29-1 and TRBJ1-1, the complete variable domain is SAVISQKPSRDICQRGTSLTIQCQVDSQVTMMFWYRQQPGQSLTLIATANQGSEATYESGFVIDKFPISRPNLTFSTLTVSNMSPEDSSIYLCSGTGHLITEAFFGQGTRLTVV.

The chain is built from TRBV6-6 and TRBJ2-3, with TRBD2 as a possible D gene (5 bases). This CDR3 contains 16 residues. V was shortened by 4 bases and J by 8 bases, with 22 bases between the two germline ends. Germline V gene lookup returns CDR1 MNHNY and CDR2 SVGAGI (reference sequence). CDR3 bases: TGTGCCAGCAGTTCCTGGGTAGCTGGAGGCCGAGGTACGCAGTATTTT. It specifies CASSSWVAGGRGTQYF.

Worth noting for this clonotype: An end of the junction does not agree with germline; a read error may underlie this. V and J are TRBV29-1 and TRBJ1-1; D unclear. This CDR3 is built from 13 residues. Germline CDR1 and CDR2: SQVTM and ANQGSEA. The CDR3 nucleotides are TGCAGGGTTGTACACAGCAAGAACACTGAAGCTCTCTTT. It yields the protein CRVVHSKNTEALF.

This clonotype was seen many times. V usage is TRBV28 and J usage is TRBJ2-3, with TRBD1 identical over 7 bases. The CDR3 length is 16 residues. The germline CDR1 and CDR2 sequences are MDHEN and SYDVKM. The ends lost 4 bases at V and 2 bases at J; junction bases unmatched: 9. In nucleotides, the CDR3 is TGTGCCAGCAGTTATACTTTGGGACAGACCACAGATACGCAGTATTTT. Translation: CASSYTLGQTTDTQYF.

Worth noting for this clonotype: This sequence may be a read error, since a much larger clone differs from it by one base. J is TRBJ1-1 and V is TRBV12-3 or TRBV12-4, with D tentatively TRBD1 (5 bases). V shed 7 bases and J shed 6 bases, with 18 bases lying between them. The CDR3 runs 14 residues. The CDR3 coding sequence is TGTGCCAGCAATACGGGACGGTCATTGCCTGAAGCTTTCTTT. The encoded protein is CASNTGRSLPEAFF.

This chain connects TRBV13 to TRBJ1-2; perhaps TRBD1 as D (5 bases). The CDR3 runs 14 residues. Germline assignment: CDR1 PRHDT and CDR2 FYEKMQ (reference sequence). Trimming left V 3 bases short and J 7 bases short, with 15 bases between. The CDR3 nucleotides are TGTGCCAGCAGCTTCAAACAGGACTTCTTTGGCTACACCTTC. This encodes CASSFKQDFFGYTF.

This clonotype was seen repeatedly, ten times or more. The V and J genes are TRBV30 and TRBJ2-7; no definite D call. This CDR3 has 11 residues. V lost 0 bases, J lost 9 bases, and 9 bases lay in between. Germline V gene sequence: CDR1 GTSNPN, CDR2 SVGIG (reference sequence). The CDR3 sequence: CAWSVGWRQYF. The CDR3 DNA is TGTGCCTGGAGTGTCGGGTGGAGGCAGTACTTC.

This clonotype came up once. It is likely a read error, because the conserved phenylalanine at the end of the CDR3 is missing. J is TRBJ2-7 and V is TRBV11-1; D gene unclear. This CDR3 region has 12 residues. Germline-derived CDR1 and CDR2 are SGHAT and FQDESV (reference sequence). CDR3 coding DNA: TGTGCCAGCAGCTTCACGGGTTACGAACAGTACTTA. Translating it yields CASSFTGYEQYL.

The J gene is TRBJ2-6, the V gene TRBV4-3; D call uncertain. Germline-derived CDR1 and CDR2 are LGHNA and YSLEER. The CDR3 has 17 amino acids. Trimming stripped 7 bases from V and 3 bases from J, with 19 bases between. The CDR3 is CASISKLRAGGANVLTF. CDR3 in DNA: TGCGCCAGCATCTCCAAGTTAAGGGCCGGTGGGGCCAACGTCCTGACTTTC.

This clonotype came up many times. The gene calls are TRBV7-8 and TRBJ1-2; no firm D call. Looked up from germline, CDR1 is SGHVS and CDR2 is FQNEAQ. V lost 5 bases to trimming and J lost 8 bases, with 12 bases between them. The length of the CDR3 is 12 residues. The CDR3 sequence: CASSHRYEGYTF. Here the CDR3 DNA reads TGTGCCAGCAGCCACCGTTACGAGGGCTACACCTTC.

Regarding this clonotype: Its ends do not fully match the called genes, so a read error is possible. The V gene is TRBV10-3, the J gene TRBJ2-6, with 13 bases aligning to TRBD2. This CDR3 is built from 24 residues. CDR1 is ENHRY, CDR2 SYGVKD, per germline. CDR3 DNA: TGTGCCATCAATGAGTCGGCGGGACTAGCGGGATCATGGCTATCTTTCGCTGGGGCCAACGTCCTGACTTTC. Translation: CAINESAGLAGSWLSFAGANVLTF.

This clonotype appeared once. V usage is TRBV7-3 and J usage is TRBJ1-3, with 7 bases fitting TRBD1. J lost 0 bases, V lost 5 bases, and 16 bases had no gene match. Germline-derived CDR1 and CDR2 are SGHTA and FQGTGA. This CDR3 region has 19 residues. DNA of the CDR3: TGTGCCAGCAGCCCGCGGACAGGTTATCCCTATTGCTCTGGAAACACCATATATTTT. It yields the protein CASSPRTGYPYCSGNTIYF. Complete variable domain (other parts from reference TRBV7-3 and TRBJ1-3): GAGVSQTPSNKVTEKGKYVELRCDPISGHTALYWYRQSLGQGPEFLIYFQGTGAADDSGLPNDRFFAVRPEGSVSTLKIQRTERGDSAVYLCASSPRTGYPYCSGNTIYFGEGSWLTVV.

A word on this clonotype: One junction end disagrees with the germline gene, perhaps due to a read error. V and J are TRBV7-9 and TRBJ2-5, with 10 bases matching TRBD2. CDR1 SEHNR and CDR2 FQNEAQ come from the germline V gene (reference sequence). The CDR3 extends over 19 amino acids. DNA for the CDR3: TGTGCCGGCAGCTTAAAACGGGGACTAGCGAAGACGTACCAAGAGACCCAGTACTTC. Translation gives CAGSLKRGLAKTYQETQYF.